This TCR beta chain came from a study of sequential checkpoint blockade in melanoma. Across the whole study: After both sequences, patients received maintenance nivolumab.

The assay was immunoSEQ multiplex PCR, and TCRdb's table has in-frame clones only and misses some. Here the sample spans about 28,000 clones, roughly 91% being singletons. Treatment described: randomized to nivolumab then ipilimumab (arm A) or the reverse (arm B). Patients had received no earlier DNA-damaging chemotherapy. The CDR3 covers 18 residues. Germline V gene sequence: CDR1 SEHNR, CDR2 FQNEAQ (reference sequence). V was pared by 4 bases and J by 7 bases, with 16 bases of the junction left unmatched. Here the sequenced sample was CD8+ T cells sorted from blood (inferred from file names), taken from a patient given nivolumab and ipilimumab in sequence. This rearrangement joins TRBV7-9 to TRBJ2-1; 10 bases are a match to TRBD2. The origin of this receptor is a human donor with melanoma. The CDR3 nucleotides are TGTGCCAGCAGCTCACCGAGGACTAGCGGCCTAGATGAAAATGAGCAGTTCTTC. Translating it yields CASSSPRTSGLDENEQFF.